Listed below are T cell receptor beta chains from one sample, sequenced in a study of spatial heterogeneity in lung cancer. TCRdb reanalysed the 5' RACE reads using MiXCR and keeps one entry per CDR3 protein. Among about 94,000 distinct CDR3 sequences listed, roughly a fifth were seen once. The sequenced sample was PBMCs, obtained at follow-up. These receptor sequences come from a male donor with early-stage non-small cell lung cancer. CDR3s include the opening cysteine and the closing phenylalanine or tryptophan. The D gene is left open where the match is weak. Clone sizes are given selectively: once, few, many, or a class where the clone is expanded.

J | size | D | V | DNA | CDR3
TRBJ2-2 | NA | NA | TRBV6-2/TRBV6-3 | TGTGCCAGCGGCTCAACCGGACTCCGGGGTGCGAACACCGGGGAGCTGTTTTTT | CASGSTGLRGANTGELFF
TRBJ2-1 | many | TRBD2 | TRBV4-2 | TGTGCCAGCAGCCAAGGGCTAGCGGGAGTCAATGAGCAGTTCTTC | CASSQGLAGVNEQFF
TRBJ2-3 | NA | NA | TRBV5-1 | TGCGCCAGCAGCTTGGCAGAGGGACGCCCAGATACAGATACGCAGTATTTT | CASSLAEGRPDTDTQYF
TRBJ2-1 | once | NA | TRBV20-1 | TGCAGTGCTAGCCGGGACGGAGCCTACAATGAGCAGTTCTTC | CSASRDGAYNEQFF
TRBJ2-2 | NA | NA | TRBV18 | TGTGCCAGCTCACCACCGCGGACCGGGGAGCTGTTTTTT | CASSPPRTGELFF
TRBJ2-7 | NA | NA | TRBV7-9 | TGTGCCAGCAGCTTTACAGTTTCCCACGAGCAGTACTTC | CASSFTVSHEQYF
TRBJ2-7 | NA | NA | TRBV2 | TGTGCCAGCAGTTGGGAAATCGGGGAGCAGTACTTC | CASSWEIGEQYF
TRBJ1-5 | few | NA | TRBV16 | TGTGCCAGCAGCCAATTGGGGGCGAGGGGCAATCAGCCCCAGCATTTT | CASSQLGARGNQPQHF
TRBJ2-1 | NA | NA | TRBV24-1 | TGTGCCACCAGTGAAGAGGGCCCAGGCGGCTACAATGAGCAGTTCTTC | CATSEEGPGGYNEQFF
TRBJ1-5 | NA | NA | TRBV3-1 | TGTGCCAGCAGCACTCGGAACAATCAGCCCCAGCATTTT | CASSTRNNQPQHF
TRBJ1-1 | NA | NA | TRBV12-5 | TGTGCTAGTGGTAAGGGGAGTTTGGACACTGAAGCTTTCTTT | CASGKGSLDTEAFF
TRBJ1-2 | few | NA | TRBV7-2 | TGTGCCAGCAGCTTAAGCCCCCTGGACATTGAGGGTGGCTACACCTTC | CASSLSPLDIEGGYTF
TRBJ2-7 | NA | TRBD2 | TRBV20-1 | TGCAGTGCGGTGACTAGCGGGTGGCGCGAGCAGTACTTC | CSAVTSGWREQYF
TRBJ2-1 | NA | NA | TRBV4-1 | TGCGCCAGCAGCCAAGATTTCGCCAGGCCAAAGCAGTTCTTC | CASSQDFARPKQFF
TRBJ2-2 | many | NA | TRBV19 | TGTGCCAGTAGTGCCTCGACAGACACCGGGGAGCTGTTTTTT | CASSASTDTGELFF
TRBJ2-5 | NA | TRBD2 | TRBV10-3 | TGTGCCATCAGCGTAGCGGGAGTAGAGACCCAGTACTTC | CAISVAGVETQYF
TRBJ1-5 | many | NA | TRBV7-2 | TGTGCCAGCAGCTTAGAGACTTTAGATCAGCCCCAGCATTTT | CASSLETLDQPQHF
TRBJ2-5 | NA | NA | TRBV6-5 | TGTGCCAGCAGGTCCGGGACTGGGGAGACCCAGTACTTC | CASRSGTGETQYF
TRBJ2-2 | few | NA | TRBV21-1 | TGTGCCAGCAGCAACCGGGGACCTACGACCGGGGAGCTGTTTTTT | CASSNRGPTTGELFF
TRBJ1-2 | few | NA | TRBV3-1 | TGTGCCAGCAGCCAAGATGTTGGCCAAGGAGAGATTGGCTACACCTTC | CASSQDVGQGEIGYTF
TRBJ1-4 | NA | NA | TRBV25-1 | TGTGCCAGCAATGACGGGGGCGAAAAACTGTTTTTT | CASNDGGEKLFF
TRBJ2-1 | NA | NA | TRBV6-1 | TGTGCCAGCAGTGAACAGCTGGCAGCCCAGAAATACAATGAGCAGTTCTTC | CASSEQLAAQKYNEQFF
TRBJ2-7 | few | TRBD2 | TRBV9 | TGTGCCAGCAGCGTAGTGGCGGGAGTGTGGTACGAGCAGTACTTC | CASSVVAGVWYEQYF
TRBJ2-1 | few | NA | TRBV2 | TGTGCCAGCAGTCCACAAGACAATGAGCAGTTCTTC | CASSPQDNEQFF
TRBJ1-2 | NA | NA | TRBV5-1 | TGCGCCAGCAGCTTGGATTCAGGATATGGCTACACCTTC | CASSLDSGYGYTF
TRBJ2-2 | NA | NA | TRBV12-3/TRBV12-4 | TGTGCCAGCAGTTTCCTCCTTAACACCGGGGAGCTGTTTTTT | CASSFLLNTGELFF
TRBJ2-1 | few | NA | TRBV6-1 | TGTGCCAGCAGTGAACGGAGCCGAGGAGGTGAGCAGTTCTTC | CASSERSRGGEQFF
TRBJ1-3 | NA | TRBD1 | TRBV4-3 | TGCGCCAGCAGTCCAGACAGGGCGGCTGGAAACACCATATATTTT | CASSPDRAAGNTIYF
TRBJ2-1 | many | NA | TRBV4-1 | TGCGCCAGCAGCGCATCCTCTTGGGGTGAGCAGTTCTTC | CASSASSWGEQFF
TRBJ2-7 | few | TRBD2 | TRBV11-2 | TGTGCCAGCAGCCCTGATCGAAGCGGGAGTAGCGGCGAGCAGTACTTC | CASSPDRSGSSGEQYF
TRBJ1-1 | NA | TRBD1 | TRBV6-5 | TGTGCCAGCAGGGCCGCAGGGGGTAAAATCACTGAAGCTTTCTTT | CASRAAGGKITEAFF
TRBJ1-6 | few | NA | TRBV4-3 | TGCGCCAGCAGCCCCCGCCGGCCGCGGAGCTCCTATAATTCACCCCTCCACTTT | CASSPRRPRSSYNSPLHF
TRBJ2-1 | few | NA | TRBV3-1 | TGTGCCAGCAGCCCCGTCGGGGGCCGGACACACAATGAGCAGTTCTTC | CASSPVGGRTHNEQFF
TRBJ2-7 | NA | NA | TRBV20-1 | TGCAGTGCTAGACGTCAGGGGGGTAACGAGCAGTACTTC | CSARRQGGNEQYF
TRBJ2-1 | once | TRBD2 | TRBV7-3 | TGTGCCAGCAGCTATATAGCGGGAACCTACAATGAGCAGTTCTTC | CASSYIAGTYNEQFF
TRBJ2-1 | NA | NA | TRBV10-3 | TGTGCCATCAGTGAGTCTTGGCGGGACAATGAGCAGTTCTTC | CAISESWRDNEQFF
TRBJ1-1 | NA | NA | TRBV6-6 | TGTGCCAGCAGTGCGACAGACTTCCCTAACACTGAAGCTTTCTTT | CASSATDFPNTEAFF
TRBJ2-3 | NA | TRBD2 | TRBV5-1 | TGCGCCAGCAGCTTGGGAGCGGGAGGATCTCCAGATACGCAGTATTTT | CASSLGAGGSPDTQYF
TRBJ2-1 | many | TRBD2 | TRBV14 | TGTGCCAGCAGCGAGGTCGCGGGGGGCCCTGGTGAGCAGTTCTTC | CASSEVAGGPGEQFF
TRBJ2-3 | NA | NA | TRBV20-1 | TGCAGTGCTACAGACCCGAACCGCCGCACAGATACGCAGTATTTT | CSATDPNRRTDTQYF
TRBJ1-5 | many | TRBD1 | TRBV19 | TGCGCCAGCAGCATCGGACAGGGAAATCAGCCCCAGCATTTT | CASSIGQGNQPQHF
TRBJ1-6 | few | NA | TRBV20-1 | TGCAGTGCCGCTCCCCCAGGGGTGGAATCACCCCTCCACTTT | CSAAPPGVESPLHF
TRBJ2-1 | NA | NA | TRBV27 | TGTGCCAGCAGTTTAAGGCCCTACAATGAGCAGTTCTTC | CASSLRPYNEQFF
TRBJ2-3 | many | NA | TRBV7-2 | TGTGCCAGCAGCTTAGCGCCCAGCCTAACGAGTACCACAGATACGCAGTATTTT | CASSLAPSLTSTTDTQYF
TRBJ1-6 | NA | NA | TRBV7-2 | TGTGCCAGCAGCTTAGGTACCAGGGGAAATTCACCCCTCCACTTT | CASSLGTRGNSPLHF
TRBJ1-1 | NA | NA | TRBV5-8 | TGTGCCAGCAGCTTGAACAGGGCCAAGGGGAAGGCTTTCTTT | CASSLNRAKGKAFF
TRBJ2-5 | NA | NA | TRBV5-1 | TGCGCCAGCAGCTTCTCCGGGGACGAGACCCAGTACTTC | CASSFSGDETQYF
TRBJ2-5 | many | NA | TRBV12-3/TRBV12-4 | TGTGCCAGCAGACCCCGGGGCCTTCAAGAGACCCAGTACTTC | CASRPRGLQETQYF
TRBJ2-5 | NA | NA | TRBV7-8 | TGTGCCAGCAGCTCTTGGGGTAGAGGAGAAGAGACCCAGTACTTC | CASSSWGRGEETQYF
TRBJ1-4 | NA | TRBD1 | TRBV19 | TGTGCCAGTAGTTCGGACAGGGGTAGCGAAAAACTGTTTTTT | CASSSDRGSEKLFF
TRBJ2-1 | once | TRBD2 | TRBV18 | TGTGCCAGCTCACTGGGACTAGCGGACAGCAATGAGCAGTTCTTC | CASSLGLADSNEQFF
TRBJ1-4 | few | NA | TRBV18 | TGTGCCAGCTCACCACCTGGCCAAAATGAAAAACTGTTTTTT | CASSPPGQNEKLFF
TRBJ2-2 | NA | TRBD1 | TRBV19 | TGTGCCAGTAGTATGGGGACAGCGAACACCGGGGAGCTGTTTTTT | CASSMGTANTGELFF
TRBJ2-2 | few | TRBD1 | TRBV11-3 | TGTGCCAGCAGGAGAGACAGGGGGCGCGGGGAGCTGTTTTTT | CASRRDRGRGELFF
TRBJ2-1 | NA | NA | TRBV20-1 | TGCAGTGCGGGAGGCCGCACTTACAATGAGCAGTTCTTC | CSAGGRTYNEQFF